The rows below give T cell receptor beta chains drawn from one sample of a study of shared clonotypes between healthy human individuals. The method was immunoSEQ multiplex PCR; TCRdb's version includes in-frame clones alone and lacks a portion of them. The sample yields about 700,000 clones, about 91% seen once. The sequenced sample consisted of naive CD8+ T cells sorted from blood. These receptors all stem from a man under 40 in good health. CDR3s include the opening cysteine and the closing phenylalanine or tryptophan. The order of the fields is CDR3 length, clone size, V gene, CDR3 protein. Where a row states a size, it is once, few, many or the class of an expanded clone; other rows omit it.

cdr3_length: 12
clone_size: NA
v_call: TRBV7-9
cdr3_aa: CASSLQSNEQFF

cdr3_length: 13
clone_size: NA
v_call: TRBV13
cdr3_aa: CASSNLSSYEQYF

cdr3_length: 18
clone_size: NA
v_call: TRBV25-1
cdr3_aa: CASSVPGVPREGQDTQYF

cdr3_length: 15
clone_size: NA
v_call: TRBV28
cdr3_aa: CASSLRSSVDNEQFF

cdr3_length: 17
clone_size: NA
v_call: TRBV19
cdr3_aa: CASSYPTGGTLAGELFF

cdr3_length: 14
clone_size: once
v_call: TRBV6-1
cdr3_aa: CATRGGQGHNEQFF

cdr3_length: 16
clone_size: NA
v_call: TRBV27
cdr3_aa: CASSSLAGGHLYEQYF

cdr3_length: 13
clone_size: NA
v_call: TRBV10-3
cdr3_aa: CAIGGKDGEKLFF

cdr3_length: 15
clone_size: NA
v_call: TRBV2
cdr3_aa: CASSEGYATSYEQYF

cdr3_length: 17
clone_size: NA
v_call: TRBV21-1
cdr3_aa: CASSKDGGPKDGCEQYF

cdr3_length: 15
clone_size: NA
v_call: TRBV7-6
cdr3_aa: CASSYGTGLNEKLFF

cdr3_length: 15
clone_size: NA
v_call: TRBV27
cdr3_aa: CASSPGQGTQETQYF

cdr3_length: 17
clone_size: NA
v_call: TRBV9
cdr3_aa: CASSVAGLAGSYNEQFF

cdr3_length: 13
clone_size: NA
v_call: TRBV27
cdr3_aa: CASSPSGTDTQYF

cdr3_length: 14
clone_size: NA
v_call: TRBV5-8
cdr3_aa: CASSLGGVGTEAFF

cdr3_length: 13
clone_size: NA
v_call: TRBV9
cdr3_aa: CASSVDGGQPQHF

cdr3_length: 12
clone_size: NA
v_call: TRBV19
cdr3_aa: CASDPGDTEAFF

cdr3_length: 19
clone_size: NA
v_call: TRBV10-3
cdr3_aa: CAISGRQDHSGYSYNEQFF

cdr3_length: 17
clone_size: NA
v_call: TRBV27
cdr3_aa: CASSLLLAGSWGGELFF

cdr3_length: 14
clone_size: NA
v_call: TRBV11-2
cdr3_aa: CASSQTGVDYGYTF

cdr3_length: 16
clone_size: NA
v_call: TRBV27
cdr3_aa: CASSSEVTPRFYEQYF

cdr3_length: 13
clone_size: NA
v_call: TRBV5-8
cdr3_aa: CASPVWDNYGYTF

cdr3_length: 13
clone_size: NA
v_call: TRBV6-1
cdr3_aa: CATLGTSEYEQYF

cdr3_length: 15
clone_size: NA
v_call: TRBV5-1
cdr3_aa: CASSLLYGRRETQYF

cdr3_length: 17
clone_size: NA
v_call: TRBV5-1
cdr3_aa: CASSHSGQFRANTEAFF

cdr3_length: 14
clone_size: NA
v_call: TRBV13
cdr3_aa: CASSLRGAGNEQYF

cdr3_length: 15
clone_size: NA
v_call: TRBV6-5
cdr3_aa: CASSYSRGGTDTQYF

cdr3_length: 20
clone_size: once
v_call: TRBV15
cdr3_aa: CATSREGIRTSGSPQETQYF

cdr3_length: 12
clone_size: NA
v_call: TRBV9
cdr3_aa: CASSVVEYEQFF

cdr3_length: 14
clone_size: NA
v_call: TRBV5-1
cdr3_aa: CASSPGTGEGEQYF

cdr3_length: 15
clone_size: NA
v_call: TRBV2
cdr3_aa: CASSPFGRESETQYF

cdr3_length: 15
clone_size: NA
v_call: TRBV29-1
cdr3_aa: CSVVGGKHLNTEAFF

cdr3_length: 16
clone_size: NA
v_call: TRBV7-8
cdr3_aa: CASSSLGDKAYYEQYF

cdr3_length: 12
clone_size: NA
v_call: TRBV7-2
cdr3_aa: CASSYREYEQYF

cdr3_length: 14
clone_size: once
v_call: TRBV14
cdr3_aa: CASSQDPGSYEQYF

cdr3_length: 16
clone_size: NA
v_call: TRBV7-9
cdr3_aa: CASSLLRDRSSYEQYF

cdr3_length: 17
clone_size: once
v_call: TRBV19
cdr3_aa: CASRQDGRAVSYNEQFF

cdr3_length: 15
clone_size: once
v_call: TRBV6-5
cdr3_aa: CASSAPSGRANEQYF

cdr3_length: 14
clone_size: NA
v_call: TRBV28
cdr3_aa: CASSKRQLNTEAFF

cdr3_length: 12
clone_size: few
v_call: TRBV29-1
cdr3_aa: CSVDRLSAEAFF

cdr3_length: 11
clone_size: few
v_call: TRBV7-9
cdr3_aa: CASSFPDTQYF

cdr3_length: 15
clone_size: once
v_call: TRBV10-3
cdr3_aa: CAISGIGTSSYEQYF

cdr3_length: 14
clone_size: NA
v_call: TRBV28
cdr3_aa: CASLTLRERYEQYF

cdr3_length: 16
clone_size: NA
v_call: TRBV4-1
cdr3_aa: CASSLATGRVNEKLFF

cdr3_length: 15
clone_size: NA
v_call: TRBV4-3
cdr3_aa: CASSQGWGAGNTIYF

cdr3_length: 17
clone_size: NA
v_call: TRBV19
cdr3_aa: CASRLVPPLGQSYGYTF

cdr3_length: 16
clone_size: NA
v_call: TRBV10-1
cdr3_aa: CASSESTSRSYNEQFF

cdr3_length: 14
clone_size: NA
v_call: TRBV18
cdr3_aa: CASSPGASTYEQYF

cdr3_length: 11
clone_size: NA
v_call: TRBV5-4
cdr3_aa: CASSQGYEQYF

cdr3_length: 17
clone_size: NA
v_call: TRBV7-2
cdr3_aa: CASSLVAGQSSGNTIYF

cdr3_length: 15
clone_size: once
v_call: TRBV29-1
cdr3_aa: CSVEDGSGSQNEQFF

cdr3_length: 13
clone_size: NA
v_call: TRBV10-3
cdr3_aa: CASGQENTGELFF